These 14 T cell receptor beta chains came from one sample sequenced in a study of cytomegalovirus exposure and HLA in healthy donors. Primers: 60 Vbeta forward and 13 Jbeta reverse. Using immunoSEQ multiplex PCR, the repertoire was profiled, and TCRdb retains in-frame clones only, with some absent. The sample contains roughly 100,000 clones, almost 70% of which appear only once. Sequencing was done on a sample of PBMCs. The receptors stem from a man under 40 in good health and CMV-seronegative.

The chain carries TRBV10-3 and TRBJ2-1; 12 bases match TRBD2. Germline lookup yields CDR1 ENHRY and CDR2 SYGVKD. V lost 8 bases and J lost 6; bases outside the gene matches: 8. This CDR3 contains 15 residues. The CDR3 bases are TGTGCCATCGGCGCACTAGCGGGAGGAACCAATGAGCAGTTCTTC. Its protein product is CAIGALAGGTNEQFF.

V is TRBV6-4 and J is TRBJ2-3; 7 bases are shared with TRBD2. The germline CDR1 and CDR2 sequences are MRHNA and SNTAGT. The CDR3 totals 15 residues. Losses at the gene ends were 3 bases for V and 1 base for J; bases not matched to a gene: 4. CDR3 residues: CASSEMAGGTDTQYF. CDR3 in DNA: TGTGCCAGCAGTGAGATGGCGGGAGGCACAGATACGCAGTATTTT.

The chain is built from TRBV4-3 and TRBJ1-3, with TRBD1 matching over 7 bases. The CDR3 is 18 amino acids. Germline CDR1 and CDR2: LGHNA and YSLEER. Trimming at V came to 0 bases and at J to 4 bases, leaving 12 bases not matched to a gene. The DNA of the CDR3 is TGCGCCAGCAGCCAAGATAGGACTTACACAGGGGTAGGAAACACCATATATTTT. Its protein product is CASSQDRTYTGVGNTIYF.

Comments on this clone: Germline and junction disagree at one end, which may indicate a read error. The J gene is TRBJ2-6, the V gene TRBV7-9; TRBD1 matches 7 bases. Germline CDR1 reads SEHNR; CDR2 reads FQNEAQ (reference sequence). The CDR3 is made up of 15 amino acids. The CDR3 nucleotides read TGTTCCAGCAGCCGACAGGGTTCTGGGGCCAACGTCCTGACTTTC. Its translation: CSSSRQGSGANVLTF.

The chain employs TRBV6-6 and TRBJ2-1; 7 bases map to TRBD2. CDR3 length equals 13 residues. Per germline, CDR1 MNHNY and CDR2 SVGAGI (reference sequence). V shed 5 bases and J 9 bases; nucleotides not matched to a gene: 7. The CDR3 is CASSAGDWGEQFF. CDR3 nucleotides: TGTGCCAGCAGTGCGGGAGACTGGGGTGAGCAGTTCTTC.

The chain is built from TRBV6-1 and TRBJ1-2; 7 bases fit TRBD1. V dropped 0 bases and J dropped 4; count of bases not matched to a gene: 5. Germline assignment: CDR1 MNHNS and CDR2 SASEGT. The CDR3 runs to 15 residues. DNA for the CDR3: TGTGCCAGCAGTGAAGCAGGGGGCAAATCCTATGGCTACACCTTC. Amino acid sequence: CASSEAGGKSYGYTF.

The V call is TRBV4-3, the J call TRBJ1-5; D ambiguous. CDR3 length: 13 residues. The germline V gene has CDR1 LGHNA and CDR2 YSLEER. V lost 0 bases, J lost 15 bases, and 15 bases lay in between. The CDR3 DNA reads TGCGCCAGCAGCCAAGATCACGGCGGCCCCATGCATTTT. As protein: CASSQDHGGPMHF.

The genes are TRBV5-4 and TRBJ2-5, with 8 nucleotides matching TRBD2. V lost 5 bases, J lost 5 bases, and 8 bases stayed unmatched. The V gene's germline CDR1 is SGHNT and CDR2 YYREEE (reference sequence). CDR3 size: 14 residues. The DNA of the CDR3 is TGTGCCAGCAGTTACAGCGGGAGTCAGGAGACCCAGTACTTC. Translating gives CASSYSGSQETQYF. Complete variable domain (other parts from reference TRBV5-4 and TRBJ2-5): ETGVTQSPTHLIKTRGQQVTLRCSSQSGHNTVSWYQQALGQGPQFIFQYYREEENGRGNFPPRFSGLQFPNYSSELNVNALELDDSALYLCASSYSGSQETQYFGPGTRLLVL.

In regard to this clone: The final CDR3 position lacks the conserved phenylalanine or tryptophan, pointing to a likely read error. The chain links TRBV13 to TRBJ1-1, with D possibly TRBD1 on 5 matching bases. Germline values: CDR1 PRHDT, CDR2 FYEKMQ (reference sequence). Trimming removed 5 bases from V and 2 bases from J, with 15 bases in between. The CDR3 has 15 residues. As DNA, the CDR3 is TGTGCCAGCAGCCAAGTAGGAGACAGCAACACTGAAGCTTTCCTT. Residues: CASSQVGDSNTEAFL.

This clone showed up just a few times. V and J are TRBV30 and TRBJ2-7; the match to TRBD2 covers 9 bases. The CDR3 is 12 amino acids. CDR1 GTSNPN and CDR2 SVGIG come from the germline V gene (reference sequence). J gave up 7 bases and V 5 bases, and 6 bases lay outside the gene matches. CDR3 loop: CAWAGGRREQYF. CDR3 sequence (DNA): TGTGCCTGGGCGGGAGGGCGAAGGGAGCAGTACTTC. The entire variable domain, with the rest obtained from reference TRBV30 and TRBJ2-7, is as follows: SQTIHQWPATLVQPVGSPLSLECTVEGTSNPNLYWYRQAAGRGLQLLFYSVGIGQISSEVPQNLSASRPQDRQFILSSKKLLLSDSGFYLCAWAGGRREQYFGPGTRLTVT.

Details on this clone: The junction shows a germline mismatch at one end, possibly a read error. The J gene is TRBJ2-1, the V gene TRBV6-5; 7 bases match TRBD1. The CDR3 is 13 amino acids. Germline-derived CDR1 and CDR2 are MNHEY and SVGAGI. The CDR3 protein is CATSGQVFDEQFF. The DNA of the CDR3 is TGTGCCACCAGTGGACAGGTCTTTGATGAGCAGTTCTTC.

V usage is TRBV10-3 and J usage is TRBJ2-3; D might be TRBD2 (6 bases). CDR3 length: 14 amino acids. Trimming stripped 4 bases from V and 4 bases from J, with 12 bases between. Per the germline V gene, CDR1 is ENHRY and CDR2 is SYGVKD. CDR3 loop: CAISGQTSADTQYF. CDR3 DNA: TGTGCCATCAGTGGCCAGACTAGTGCAGATACGCAGTATTTT.

The chain is built from TRBV5-6 and TRBJ2-1; 10 bases map to TRBD2. The germline V gene has CDR1 SGHDT and CDR2 YYEEEE. This CDR3 has 15 residues. The junction had 1 base not matched to a gene; V was cut back by 2 bases and J by 2 bases. In DNA form, the CDR3 reads TGTGCCAGCAGCTTAGCGGGAGGGACCTACAATGAGCAGTTCTTC. The encoded protein is CASSLAGGTYNEQFF.

The chain has TRBV4-2 and TRBJ2-1; D is undetermined. This CDR3 spans 14 amino acids. The germline CDR1 and CDR2 sequences are LGHNA and YNFKEQ. Trimming cost V 0 bases and J 4 bases, with 7 bases left between them. DNA of the CDR3: TGTGCCAGCAGCCAAGATCCCCCGTACAATGAGCAGTTCTTC. Its translation is CASSQDPPYNEQFF.